The present TCR beta chain was sequenced within a study of T cell responses to AZD1222 COVID-19 vaccine. With regard to this clone: Its matching antigen is unknown.

Germline assignment: CDR1 MNHEY and CDR2 SVGEGT. V dropped 6 bases and J dropped 6 bases, with 14 bases sitting between them. The CDR3 contains 13 residues. Profiling relied on immunoSEQ multiplex PCR, and the TCRdb table lists in-frame clones only, not all of them. This table has 130,000 to 150,000 clones, nearly 90% appearing once. Notes on the study in general: White British donors predominated, females outnumbered males, and clonal diversity was possibly underestimated.

V is TRBV6-2 or TRBV6-3 and J is TRBJ1-2; perhaps TRBD1 as D (5 bases). The sequencing here drew on peripheral blood, taken 28 days after the second dose of the MenACWY control vaccine. This receptor was taken from an adult who received the MenACWY meningococcal vaccine as a control. The CDR3: CASSRGRGDGYTF. The CDR3 DNA sequence: TGTGCCAGCAGCCGCGGACGGGGGGATGGCTACACCTTC.